This TCR beta chain was identified in a study of OX40 agonist ivuxolimab in advanced cancers. Study information: Ivuxolimab, an antibody acting as an agonist of OX40 (CD134), was used to treat patients. Enrolled patients in dose escalation had cancers that were hepatocellular carcinoma, melanoma, renal cell or head and neck cancer. Those enrolled were 82.7% male, with a mean age of about 66 years and ages from roughly 20 to 85.

Study-wide points: At 0.1 to 3.0 mg/kg and by week 6, CD4+ and CD8+ T cells in the blood had expanded clonally.

On this clone: The antigen is undetermined.

Per germline, CDR1 SGHRS and CDR2 YFSETQ. The CDR3 runs 14 residues. The germline V and J ends were trimmed by 5 bases and 5 bases, with 17 bases remaining between them. Sequencing was performed with immunoSEQ multiplex PCR; in TCRdb, only in-frame clones are kept and a portion is missing. Seen here are more than 65,000 clones, around 94% observed once, and the top ten hold around 14%. This chain connects TRBV5-1 to TRBJ2-7, with D perhaps being TRBD1 or TRBD2 (5 bases each). This material consisted of CD4+ or CD8+ T cells sorted from blood, taken in a trial of the OX40 agonist ivuxolimab. The receptor comes from an adult with an advanced solid tumor such as melanoma, head and neck, liver or kidney cancer. The CDR3 bases are TGCGCCAGCAGTCCTGCAGGGTACGGGGACGAGCAGTACTTC. It codes for CASSPAGYGDEQYF.